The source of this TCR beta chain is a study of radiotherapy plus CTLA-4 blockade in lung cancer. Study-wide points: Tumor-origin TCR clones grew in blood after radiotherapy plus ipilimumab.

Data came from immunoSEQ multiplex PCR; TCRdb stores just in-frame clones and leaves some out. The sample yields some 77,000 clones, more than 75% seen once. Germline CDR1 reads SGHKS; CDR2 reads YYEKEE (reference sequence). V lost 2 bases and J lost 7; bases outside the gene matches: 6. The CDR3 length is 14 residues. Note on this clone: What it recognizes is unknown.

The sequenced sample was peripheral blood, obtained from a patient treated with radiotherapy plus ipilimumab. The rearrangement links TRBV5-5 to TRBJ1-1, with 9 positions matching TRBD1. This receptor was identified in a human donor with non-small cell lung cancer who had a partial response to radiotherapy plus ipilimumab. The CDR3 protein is CASSLLGQGVEAFF. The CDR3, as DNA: TGTGCCAGCAGCTTACTGGGACAGGGCGTTGAAGCTTTCTTT.